The clone carrying this T cell receptor beta chain was counted a few times. Its antigen is undetermined. These data come from a study of PD-1 blockade in classical Hodgkin lymphoma. Study-level results: Whoever responded completely had baseline diversity much like that seen in newly diagnosed patients.

Sequencing was performed with immunoSEQ multiplex PCR; in TCRdb, only in-frame clones are kept and a portion is missing. The repertoire holds tens of thousands of clones, with roughly 87% as singletons. Time point: cycle 4 day 1 (C4D1), after less than 7 weeks of nivolumab. In every patient, relapse followed autologous stem cell transplantation, while exposure to brentuximab vedotin differed. The V gene's germline CDR1 is GTSNPN and CDR2 SVGIG (reference sequence). The CDR3 is 17 residues long. V gave up 5 bases and J gave up 2 bases; unmatched junction bases: 10. V is TRBV30 and J is TRBJ2-6, with TRBD1 matching over 9 bases. Specimen: peripheral blood mononuclear cells (PBMCs), collected before the fourth cycle of nivolumab. The sequence was obtained from a human donor with classical Hodgkin lymphoma. The CDR3 DNA sequence: TGTGCCTGGTCCCGGGACAGGGTAAGCACTGGGGCCAACGTCCTGACTTTC. This gives the protein CAWSRDRVSTGANVLTF.